The clone carrying this T cell receptor beta chain was seen a single time. V lost 6 bases to trimming and J lost 7 bases, with 16 bases between them. This CDR3 region has 14 residues. Germline V lookup: CDR1 MNHEY, CDR2 SVGEGT. The data originate from a study of blood T cell repertoires in COVID-19. The repertoire was sequenced with immunoSEQ multiplex PCR; TCRdb's copy has only in-frame clones and lacks some. This sample has about 75,000 clones, with less than 85% found just once. The source is a human donor with acute or convalescent COVID-19. The donor label of this sample is uncertain. The source material was peripheral blood. This chain joins TRBV6-2 or TRBV6-3 and TRBJ1-5; tentatively, D is TRBD1 (5 bases). CDR3 loop: CASSPPDGGQPQHF. The CDR3 nucleotides are TGTGCCAGCAGCCCTCCAGACGGGGGGCAGCCCCAGCATTTT.